This TCR beta chain originates from a study of cytomegalovirus exposure and HLA in healthy donors (dated by TCRdb to about 2017). General notes on the study: An earlier analysis of approximately 640 of the donors reported roughly 300 Gb of sequence data and 117 million unique TCR beta sequences from some 180 million T cells. Genome-wide SNP genotypes for about 60% of the 666 donors were used in a later genetic analysis, which treated that subset as a discovery cohort. Every repertoire in the discovery cohort had been generated on one and the same sequencing platform. Besides the first cohort of 550 to 750 subjects, a separate validation cohort made up of over 100 different subjects was used. Across about 370 genotyped donors of the cohort, an average of about 250,000 unique TCR beta nucleotide sequences per donor were sequenced, and 15% to 20% of those sequences were non-productive. Class I and class II HLA loci were covered by the typing at four-digit resolution. The T cell repertoires of under 750 subjects were profiled by immunosequencing and related to cytomegalovirus serostatus. The study aimed to test whether cataloging public T cell receptors could reveal signatures of past pathogen exposure. Because of strong linkage in the cohort, five DR-DQ haplotypes were treated as single units for association and clustering. Approximately 300 gigabases of sequencing data and around 80 million unique TCR sequences made up an early release that covered under 750 HLA-typed donors. An earlier analysis of 500 to 650 of the donors applied high-throughput TCR beta sequencing to assess whether each TCR beta V gene segment acted as functional or pseudogenic. The genetic ancestry cluster associated with self-reported Caucasian donors included 65% to 90% of the 300 to 450 genotyped donors. Typing coverage varied by locus: roughly 629-630 donors for A, B, C, DRB1 and DQB1; 500 to 550 for DQA1; some 610 for DPA1; roughly 470 for DPB1. In the later analysis, no new phenotypic data were used to find candidate immune exposures; instead, reliance was placed on TCR beta sequences and their occurrence across donors. To predict cytomegalovirus infection status, the study combined high-throughput TCR immunosequencing, statistical association of individual TCRs with disease status, and machine learning. Alongside the repertoire data, information on donor age, sex, ethnicity and CMV serostatus was compiled. A later analysis re-analyzed previously published TCR beta repertoires from 550 to 700 donors and added high-resolution HLA genotyping to study TCR occurrence patterns. The research as a whole found: The sequencing pipeline was judged likely to have produced a cluster of highly shared sequence variants as a technical artifact. Because counts were too low, under 20 rarely observed V segments, including chromosome 9 orphons, were left out of the earlier analysis of a few hundred of the donors. A later analysis reported that several top co-occurrence clusters appeared linked to parvovirus B19, influenza, CMV and Epstein-Barr virus. The only immune exposure information available for the cohort was CMV serostatus. The classifier was reported to diagnose cytomegalovirus status with high specificity and sensitivity in both the original cohort and the validation cohort. Because HLA typing was missing for some donors at each locus, association tests included only the typed subset. Linkage disequilibrium might explain the correlated functional status among segregating V segments, but an unknown experimental factor could not be excluded. Presence/absence analyses assumed roughly uniform sequencing depth across donors, an assumption that may not hold. Strong co-occurrence of HLA alleles, especially DR and DQ, made assigning TCR associations to individual alleles difficult. Specific HLA alleles were associated with roughly 16,000 TCR beta sequences at a false discovery rate of 0.05 in a later analysis. According to the authors, the approach could potentially be generalized to other disease states and immunological phenotypes. The 87-base-pair reads could not distinguish some IMGT-functional V segments, including TRBV6-2 and TRBV6-3, so those segments were excluded. A further reported finding was that TCR beta sequences accurately predicted the HLA-A and HLA-B alleles for most subjects in the first cohort. In a later analysis, the rate of TCR association differed among HLA loci, with DRB1 alleles having the most associated TCRs and HLA-C alleles having the fewest. This cohort had only TCR beta chains sequenced, and the lack of alpha or paired-chain data limited which features could be detected. Most TCR sequences were seen in very few donors, while some public TCRs were found in many individuals. An association between a missense DCLRE1C variant and V-gene and J-gene trimming of TCR beta chains was found in a later genetic analysis and replicated in an independent cohort. A later analysis found that HLA-associated TCR beta chains were more clonally expanded and had lower generation probabilities than equally common non-associated chains. In a later genetic analysis, fewer N-insertions in productive TCRs were reported among donors in an Asian-associated ancestry cluster than the roughly 710-donor mean. In an earlier analysis of about 600 of the donors, most TCR beta V segments appeared in productive rearrangements about 90% or about 30% of the time, broadly matching IMGT annotations. The study gave a list of about 160 TCR beta chains associated with cytomegalovirus. Most CMV-associated TCR beta chains appeared to be HLA-restricted in a later analysis, and the HLA associations seemed to be driven largely by CMV exposure. In vitro tests confirmed that a few of the cytomegalovirus-associated TCR beta chains recognize cytomegalovirus antigens.

As concerns this clone: What this receptor recognizes is not known. Germline is not matched at one junction end, which may reflect a read error.

Library generation was performed with the immunoSEQ multiplex PCR assay. For the multiplex PCR, a mixture combining 60 forward primers for TCR Vbeta segments and 13 reverse primers for TCR Jbeta segments was used. The CDR3 region of rearranged TCR beta genes was amplified from genomic DNA with a multiplex PCR assay. Amplified TCR beta libraries were sequenced as 87-base-pair reads on the Illumina HiSeq System. Processing in the source paper ran as follows. A later analysis tallied around 82 million unique TCR beta chains across the 550 to 850 repertoires, and around 10 million of those chains were shared by two or more donors. To remove PCR and sequencing errors, raw reads were error-corrected and collapsed into unique sequences using a nearest-neighbor algorithm that merged closely related sequences. V, D and J gene segments were assigned by aligning CDR3 sequences to IMGT reference sequences. Each retained sequence needed at least a six-nucleotide match to both a V gene segment and a J gene segment. A rearrangement was called productive if the CDR3 had no stop codons and remained in frame with V and J, and every other rearrangement was called non-productive. CDR3 was defined by IMGT convention, running from the second conserved V-encoded cysteine to the conserved J-encoded phenylalanine. The earlier analysis of about 570 of the donors excluded any sequence lacking an unambiguous match to a single V gene segment. An earlier analysis of several hundred of the donors called V segments functional above 56.7% productive rearrangements and segregating when the between-donor standard deviation exceeded 5%. A statistical classification framework was developed to diagnose cytomegalovirus status using the catalog of TCR beta chain sequences. In a later analysis, TCR nucleotide sequences were compared against IMGT/GENE-DB human TR gene sequences so that V and J genes could be assigned. A later analysis assigned CDR3 sequences and most-parsimonious VDJ recombination scenarios with the TCRdist pipeline. In a later analysis, each TCR beta chain was defined by its CDR3 amino acid sequence together with its V-gene family, and reads lacking a unique V-gene family were excluded. A later analysis removed nearly 600 highly shared, low-generation-probability nucleotide sequences to deal with suspected cross-contamination and a sequencing artifact. In a later analysis, a clonal expansion index for each public chain was calculated from normalized within-repertoire ranks of inferred template counts. Generation probabilities in a later analysis came from a VDJ recombination model fitted to out-of-frame rearrangements, and those results were checked against IGoR. In a later analysis, TCR-TCR, TCR-HLA and TCR-CMV co-occurrence was scored with hypergeometric tests, and a repertoire-size bias correction was applied to TCR pairs. In a later analysis, false discovery rates were estimated by permuting HLA or CMV assignments 20 times. In a later analysis, co-occurring TCRs were grouped using DBSCAN, with TCRdist sequence similarity added in when clustering inside HLA-allele-positive subsets. Repertoires with fewer than 30,000 or more than 120,000 public chains, plus five repertoires with anomalous nucleotide sharing, were excluded from co-occurrence clustering. TCRdb took this table from immuneACCESS and kept in-frame rearrangements with V and J called. Such tables lack part of the clones; where checked against another copy, unresolved V genes explain under half of the gap, and the rest is unexplained. The V and J calls and clone size are taken from that table; D and trimming were inferred from the DNA. In this sample the table shows tens of thousands of clones, around 78% of which occur a single time. The ten largest clones represent about 2.7% of the sample.

In total, approximately 610 healthy bone marrow donors made up the cohort. Cohort members were all nominally healthy when sampled, although unrecorded immune exposures were likely present. The donor tested CMV seropositive, placing the donor among the approximately 310 seropositive members of the cohort. Each donor provided a peripheral blood sample, and peripheral blood mononuclear cells were used for TCR beta sequencing. The Qiagen DNeasy Blood Extraction Kit was used to extract genomic DNA from the blood cell samples. The germline V gene yields SGHVS for CDR1 and FNYEAQ for CDR2. Its CDR3 holds 17 amino acids, cysteine through phenylalanine. Kept here is only the CDR3 DNA, which spans 51 bases and is read in frame from base 1.

The receptor's source is a male donor in good health and CMV-seropositive. Sequenced input: PBMCs. The rearranged segments are TRBV7-6 and TRBJ2-3, with 13 middle bases fitting TRBD2. The DNA sequence reads TGTGTCAGCAGCTTAACACCTGGACTAGCGGGAGACGATACGCAGTATTTT. This is translated as CVSSLTPGLAGDDTQYF.